The 26 T cell receptor beta chains below were found in one sample sequenced in a study of cytomegalovirus exposure and HLA in healthy donors. The PCR contained 60 Vbeta and 13 Jbeta primers. Profiled with immunoSEQ multiplex PCR; TCRdb holds only in-frame clones, not every one. Of more than 110,000 clones listed, approximately 84% were seen once; the top ten hold about 1.5%. The sequenced sample was PBMCs. These receptor sequences come from a man aged 30 to 39 in good health and CMV-seropositive.

The chain recombines TRBV28 with TRBJ2-5, with TRBD2 matching 11 bases. From germline, CDR1 is MDHEN and CDR2 SYDVKM. V lost 6 bases and J lost 4; bases outside the gene matches: 10. The CDR3 has 16 residues. CDR3 coding DNA: TGTGCCAGCAGCGTGACTAGCGGGGATTTGGGAGAGACCCAGTACTTC. Protein sequence: CASSVTSGDLGETQYF. Full variable domain (outside the CDR3, taken from reference TRBV28 and TRBJ2-5): DVKVTQSSRYLVKRTGEKVFLECVQDMDHENMFWYRQDPGLGLRLIYFSYDVKMKEKGDIPEGYSVSREKKERFSLILESASTNQTSMYLCASSVTSGDLGETQYFGPGTRLLVL.

V usage is TRBV6-6 and J usage is TRBJ2-2, with unresolved D. Germline lookup yields CDR1 MNHNY and CDR2 SVGAGI (reference sequence). The CDR3 runs 11 residues. The ends were cut back, 6 bases at V and 4 bases at J, with 3 bases in the middle. The CDR3 reads CASSSTGELFF. Here the CDR3 DNA reads TGTGCCAGCAGCAGCACCGGGGAGCTGTTTTTT.

The J gene is TRBJ2-2, the V gene TRBV30; D possibly corresponds to TRBD2 (5 bases). Germline V CDR1 and CDR2: GTSNPN, SVGIG (reference sequence). The length of the CDR3 is 14 residues. The V end lost 2 bases, the J end lost 4 bases, and 11 bases lay between the germline ends. The CDR3 nucleotides read TGTGCCTGGAGTCCCGGACTGAGCACCGGGGAGCTGTTTTTT. Its protein product is CAWSPGLSTGELFF.

Of note for this clone: The junction departs from the called germline gene at one end, perhaps through a read error. V is TRBV7-7 and J is TRBJ2-7; D possibly corresponds to TRBD2 (5 bases). CDR1 is SSHAT, CDR2 FNYEAQ, per germline (reference sequence). CDR3 length equals 13 residues. CDR3: CASSLALRSEQYF. The CDR3 DNA follows: TGTGCTAGCAGCTTAGCGCTCAGGTCCGAGCAGTACTTC.

V gene TRBV19 combines with J gene TRBJ2-1; perhaps TRBD2 as D (6 bases). Trimming cost V 3 bases and J 4 bases, with 10 bases left between them. The CDR3 is made up of 14 amino acids. Germline V CDR1 and CDR2: LNHDA, SQIVND (reference sequence). The CDR3 bases are TGTGCCAGTAGTATCCCCGGGAGTTACAATGAGCAGTTCTTC. The encoded protein is CASSIPGSYNEQFF. The full variable domain, rest sourced from reference TRBV19 and TRBJ2-1, is DGGITQSPKYLFRKEGQNVTLSCEQNLNHDAMYWYRQDPGQGLRLIYYSQIVNDFQKGDIAEGYSVSREKKESFPLTVTSAQKNPTAFYLCASSIPGSYNEQFFGPGTRLTVL.

The rearrangement uses TRBV13 and TRBJ2-5; 12 bases line up with TRBD1. The CDR3 contains 15 residues. Germline CDR1 and CDR2: PRHDT and FYEKMQ (reference sequence). J lost 5 bases, V lost 5 bases, and 6 bases had no gene match. The CDR3 sequence: CASSPRDRGQETQYF. The DNA of the CDR3 is TGTGCCAGCAGCCCCAGGGACAGGGGGCAGGAGACCCAGTACTTC.

The chain recombines TRBV5-4 with TRBJ2-5; TRBD2 matches at 12 bases. Germline V gives CDR1 SGHNT, CDR2 YYREEE (reference sequence). The J segment lost 5 bases and the V segment lost 4 bases, leaving 9 bases of the junction unmatched. The CDR3 has 16 amino acids. CDR3 sequence (DNA): TGTGCCAGCAGCAAAAGACTAGCGGGGGCGGGGGAGACCCAGTACTTC. Translation gives CASSKRLAGAGETQYF.

This clone was recorded only once. CDR3 DNA sequence: TGTGCCAGCAGCTTGAGGCAGCGTTTTGTCGAGCAGTACTTC. It yields the protein CASSLRQRFVEQYF. The chain carries TRBV7-2 and TRBJ2-7, with unresolved D. Deletions cut 3 bases from V and 6 bases from J, with 15 bases between. CDR1 SGHTA and CDR2 FQGNSA come from the germline V gene. This CDR3 region has 14 residues.

The sample holds a few counts of this clone. This rearrangement joins TRBV5-1 to TRBJ1-1; 8 bases line up with TRBD1. The V segment lost 3 bases and the J segment 4 bases; nucleotides outside the gene matches: 5. The CDR3 extends over 14 amino acids. Germline assignment: CDR1 SGHRS and CDR2 YFSETQ. The CDR3 nucleotides read TGCGCCAGCAGCTACATTACAGGGGGCACTGAAGCTTTCTTT. Protein product: CASSYITGGTEAFF.

Only a few counts were recorded for this clone. The chain employs TRBV30 and TRBJ1-4, with TRBD1 matching 8 bases. The CDR3 extends over 14 amino acids. The germline V gene encodes CDR1 GTSNPN and CDR2 SVGIG (reference sequence). The junction had 7 bases not matched to a gene; V was cut back by 2 bases and J by 8 bases. In nucleotides, the CDR3 is TGTGCCTGGAGTTCGACAGGGGAGGAGGAAAAACTGTTTTTT. Its protein product is CAWSSTGEEEKLFF.

The V call is TRBV6-1, the J call TRBJ2-3, with D possibly TRBD2 on 6 matching bases. The V and J ends lost 2 bases and 6 bases respectively, with 15 bases between them. CDR3 length equals 15 residues. CDR1 and CDR2 from the germline V gene are MNHNS and SASEGT. As DNA, the CDR3 is TGTGCCAGCAGTGAAAATTGGGGCGGGAAGGATACGCAGTATTTT. Its translation: CASSENWGGKDTQYF.

This clone was detected only once. V gene TRBV15 combines with J gene TRBJ2-7, with 8 bases aligning to TRBD1. The CDR3 totals 14 residues. V lost 4 bases and J lost 3; bases outside the gene matches: 5. Germline V gene lookup returns CDR1 LNHNV and CDR2 YYDKDF (reference sequence). The CDR3 spells CATSTGTGDYEQYF. CDR3 DNA: TGTGCCACCAGCACCGGGACAGGCGACTACGAGCAGTACTTC.

CDR3 sequence (DNA): TGTGCCAGCAGCTCACCGGGACTAGCTGACAATGAGCAGTTCTTC. It is translated as CASSSPGLADNEQFF. The V call is TRBV5-4, the J call TRBJ2-1, with 9 positions matching TRBD2. The CDR3 length is 15 residues. Germline V gives CDR1 SGHNT, CDR2 YYREEE (reference sequence). The V gene end was trimmed by 3 bases and the J gene end by 5 bases; junction bases not matched to a gene: 6.

V usage is TRBV4-2 and J usage is TRBJ2-1, with a possible D match to TRBD2 (6 bases). This CDR3 has 15 residues. In germline, CDR1 is LGHNA, CDR2 YNFKEQ. V shed 4 bases and J shed 1 base, with 11 bases lying between them. CDR3 sequence: CASSPGGGSYNEQFF. In DNA form, the CDR3 reads TGTGCCAGCAGCCCTGGGGGAGGATCCTACAATGAGCAGTTCTTC.

J is TRBJ2-7 and V is TRBV10-3; 10 bases fit TRBD1. This CDR3 is built from 15 residues. Trimming at V came to 7 bases and at J to 4 bases, leaving 10 bases not matched to a gene. Germline V CDR1 and CDR2: ENHRY, SYGVKD. The CDR3 region is CAITNPGQGFYEQYF. Written as DNA, the CDR3 is TGTGCCATCACCAACCCGGGACAGGGGTTTTACGAGCAGTACTTC.

The V call is TRBV7-3, the J call TRBJ2-7, with D possibly being TRBD2 (5 bases). In germline, CDR1 is SGHTA, CDR2 FQGTGA. Trimming shortened V by 2 bases and J by 0 bases, and 8 bases separated the two germline ends. This CDR3 is 14 amino acids long. The DNA of the CDR3 is TGTGCCAGCAGCTTAGACGGGGACTCCTACGAGCAGTACTTC. It codes for CASSLDGDSYEQYF.

The genes are TRBV6-6 and TRBJ2-1; TRBD2 might be the D (6 bases). CDR1 and CDR2 from the germline V gene are MNHNY and SVGAGI (reference sequence). The CDR3 runs to 16 residues. The ends were cut back, 6 bases at V and 6 bases at J, with 21 bases in the middle. The CDR3 spells CASSPGGGGGGNEQFF. The CDR3 region has the DNA TGTGCCAGCAGCCCCGGCGGTGGGGGAGGAGGCAATGAGCAGTTCTTC.

This chain joins TRBV7-3 and TRBJ2-7, with 9 positions matching TRBD1. This CDR3 spans 14 amino acids. Germline loops: CDR1 SGHTA, CDR2 FQGTGA. The trim removed 3 bases at V and 6 bases at J, leaving 6 bases unmatched. The CDR3 spells CASSFSGQGGEQYF. Here the CDR3 DNA reads TGTGCCAGCAGCTTTTCGGGACAGGGAGGCGAGCAGTACTTC.

V gene TRBV18 combines with J gene TRBJ2-7, with TRBD1 matching over 9 bases. This CDR3 has 15 amino acids. The V gene end was trimmed by 2 bases and the J gene end by 0 bases; junction bases not matched to a gene: 2. Germline V gene sequence: CDR1 KGHSH, CDR2 LQKENI. CDR3 bases: TGTGCCAGCTCACCAGGGGGACAGGGCTCCTACGAGCAGTACTTC. It specifies CASSPGGQGSYEQYF.

The chain joins TRBV28 to TRBJ2-1; 8 bases are shared with TRBD1. J lost 5 bases, V lost 6 bases, and 6 bases had no gene match. The V gene's germline CDR1 is MDHEN and CDR2 SYDVKM. CDR3 length: 14 residues. Here the CDR3 reads CASRTGQVDNEQFF. Here the CDR3 DNA reads TGTGCCAGCAGGACGGGACAGGTAGACAATGAGCAGTTCTTC.

The J gene is TRBJ2-7, the V gene TRBV28; TRBD2 might be the D (6 bases). The V gene's germline CDR1 is MDHEN and CDR2 SYDVKM. This CDR3 spans 13 amino acids. Trimming took off 8 bases at V and 3 bases at J, with 14 bases between the two ends. CDR3 region: CASVGTLLYEQYF. CDR3 nucleotide sequence: TGTGCCAGCGTCGGGACTCTGCTCTACGAGCAGTACTTC.

Many counts were recorded for this clone. V is TRBV5-6 and J is TRBJ1-4; a possible D gene is TRBD1 (6 bases). The CDR3 length is 15 residues. V was shortened by 3 bases and J by 3 bases, with 12 bases between the two germline ends. The germline gives CDR1 SGHDT, CDR2 YYEEEE. CDR3 loop: CASSWAGGANEKLFF. CDR3 in DNA: TGTGCCAGCAGCTGGGCGGGGGGCGCTAATGAAAAACTGTTTTTT.

This chain uses TRBV14 with TRBJ1-6; D call uncertain. The V end lost 1 base, the J end lost 4 bases, and 8 bases lay between the germline ends. The CDR3 extends over 15 amino acids. Germline CDR1 SGHDN, CDR2 FVKESK. Written as DNA, the CDR3 is TGTGCCAGCAGCCAAGGGGCAGGTTATAATTCACCCCTCCACTTT. This translates into CASSQGAGYNSPLHF.

This chain connects TRBV5-8 to TRBJ2-3, with 9 positions matching TRBD1. The CDR3 sequence is 16 residues long. V shed 0 bases, J shed 7 bases, and the junction held 9 bases outside the gene matches. Germline CDR1 reads SGHTS; CDR2 reads YDEGEE. The CDR3 bases are TGTGCCAGCAGCTTGGGTCCGGGACAGGGTAGCCATACGCAGTATTTT. Its protein is CASSLGPGQGSHTQYF.

J is TRBJ1-5 and V is TRBV19; TRBD1 matches 11 bases. The CDR3 is 18 residues long. With V trimmed by 3 bases and J by 1 base, 8 bases remained unmatched. Per the germline V gene, CDR1 is LNHDA and CDR2 is SQIVND (reference sequence). The CDR3 nucleotides read TGTGCCAGTAGTATTCCCGGGACAGGGGGTTCAAGCAATCAGCCCCAGCATTTT. Its protein product is CASSIPGTGGSSNQPQHF.

V and J are TRBV4-1 and TRBJ2-4; 15 bases line up with TRBD2. The CDR3 consists of 16 residues. CDR1 is MGHRA, CDR2 YSYEKL, per germline. Trimming took 4 bases from V and 9 from J; bases not matched to a gene: 7. The CDR3 region is CASSPGTSGRIVIQYF. Written as DNA, the CDR3 is TGCGCCAGCAGCCCGGGGACTAGCGGGAGGATTGTCATTCAGTACTTC.